This TCR beta chain is from a study of regulatory T cells in long-lasting Graves disease. Findings of the study overall: The researchers studied only peripheral blood, not thyroid tissue. Favored gene segments in persistent disease were TRBV28, TRBJ1-2 and TRBJ2-5.

Researchers made TCR beta libraries by using iRepertoire HTBI primers and running Arm-PCR on CDR3 regions. TCRdb ran MiXCR on the multiplex PCR reads and lists one entry per CDR3 protein. The sample has 450,000 to 500,000 distinct CDR3 sequences, roughly 15% seen once; the top ten hold 12%. The time point here: newly diagnosed GD, antithyroid drugs for less than 3 months. Researchers made the TCR library from RNA that was extracted from PBMCs. Peripheral blood, approximately 9 milliliters of it, was drawn into EDTA tubes. This clonotype was counted at least ten times. Its target is not known. The V end lost 2 bases, the J end lost 6 bases, and 7 bases lay between the germline ends. The germline CDR1 and CDR2 sequences are SGHTA and FQGTGA. The CDR3 spans 13 residues. These data also featured in a second study, about T cells in Graves' hyperthyroidism and ophthalmopathy. From that paper: Clinical symptoms, serum thyroxine and TRAb, thyroid ultrasound and orbital computed tomography together formed the diagnostic basis.

The sequencing here drew on peripheral blood mononuclear cells (PBMCs), taken at new diagnosis, from a patient treated with antithyroid drugs. The chain employs TRBV7-3 and TRBJ2-2; no clear D gene. The sequence was obtained from a man aged 35 to 55 with Graves disease. Here the CDR3 reads CASSLVQPGELFF. The CDR3 nucleotides read TGTGCCAGCAGCTTAGTCCAGCCCGGGGAGCTGTTTTTT.